This TCR beta chain was retrieved from a study of CD8+CD57+ T cells in acquired aplastic anemia. Overall study: Recorded DNA amounts for sorted CD4+ and CD8+ cells had an average of approximately 3 ug. Broader study findings: Patients showed no significant difference from controls in CD8+ Simpson's diversity. Patients and controls had in common twenty-nine CD8+ CDR3 sequences.

Patients picked for sequencing had shown CD8+CD57+ cell expansion detected by flow cytometry. Patients had undergone no therapy by the time their blood was sampled. As regards this clonotype: Its matching antigen is unknown.

V lost 0 bases to trimming and J lost 2 bases; unmatched junction nucleotides: 2. Germline V gives CDR1 SGDLS, CDR2 YYNGEE. The CDR3 is 16 residues long. Researchers used genomic DNA as the template to profile TCR beta VDJ and CDR3. TCRdb analysed the reads with MiXCR anew, one entry per CDR3 protein. The profile shows over 250,000 distinct CDR3 sequences, around three fifths of them singletons. V is TRBV9 and J is TRBJ2-1, with 10 bases matching TRBD2. Material for sequencing was sorted CD4+, CD8+, or CD8+CD57+ T cells (not recorded which) from PBMCs. The TCR comes from a human donor with aplastic anemia. The CDR3 nucleotides read TGTGCCAGCAGCGTAGAAGCGGGAGGGCCCTACAATGAGCAGTTCTTC. Its translation: CASSVEAGGPYNEQFF.